These 21 T cell receptor beta chains originate from one sample sequenced in a study of blood T cell repertoires in COVID-19. The protocol was immunoSEQ multiplex PCR, while the TCRdb copy is restricted to in-frame clones and leaves out a portion. The repertoire holds 300,000 to 350,000 clones, with approximately 86% as singletons. The material sequenced was peripheral blood. The receptors derive from a young man with active or convalescent COVID-19.

This chain links TRBV28 with TRBJ2-5; D not certain. Trimming removed 3 bases at V and 5 bases at J, with 10 bases between. Germline loops: CDR1 MDHEN, CDR2 SYDVKM. The CDR3 has 13 amino acids. CDR3 amino acids: CASSLPDGETQYF. The CDR3 region has the DNA TGTGCCAGCAGTTTGCCCGACGGGGAGACCCAGTACTTC.

The chain carries TRBV15 and TRBJ1-5; no reliable D call. CDR1 and CDR2 (germline): LNHNV, YYDKDF (reference sequence). The CDR3 consists of 14 residues. V lost 1 base and J 11 bases, leaving 15 bases between the germline ends. Here the CDR3 reads CATSRVPPQMTQHF. In DNA, the CDR3 is TGTGCCACCAGCAGAGTCCCTCCCCAGATGACCCAGCATTTT.

The V and J genes are TRBV19 and TRBJ1-1; TRBD1 agrees at 7 bases. Germline V lookup: CDR1 LNHDA, CDR2 SQIVND (reference sequence). CDR3 length equals 14 residues. V was clipped by 9 bases and J by 7 bases; unmatched bases: 14. In DNA, the CDR3 is TGTGCCAGCTATCACCTAGGGGGCCTGGGTGAAGCTTTCTTT. Its protein is CASYHLGGLGEAFF.

V is TRBV5-1 and J is TRBJ1-6; weak D call: TRBD1 (6 bases). Trimming removed 4 bases at V and 2 bases at J, with 13 bases between. The CDR3 extends over 16 amino acids. CDR1 SGHRS and CDR2 YFSETQ come from the germline V gene. The DNA of the CDR3 is TGCGCCAGCAGCAGGGAGTGGACAGCCTATAATTCACCCCTCCACTTT. Protein sequence: CASSREWTAYNSPLHF.

This clone was seen a single time. V usage is TRBV7-2 and J usage is TRBJ2-3; TRBD2 might be the D (6 bases). The CDR3 spans 16 residues. V lost 6 bases, J lost 2 bases, and 18 bases lay in between. The germline V gene has CDR1 SGHTA and CDR2 FQGNSA. Here the CDR3 reads CASSYRPGLFTDTQYF. The CDR3 bases are TGTGCCAGCAGTTACCGTCCGGGACTTTTCACAGATACGCAGTATTTT.

V is TRBV5-1 and J is TRBJ2-7; D ambiguous. The V gene's germline CDR1 is SGHRS and CDR2 YFSETQ. The CDR3 runs 13 residues. Trimming shortened V by 2 bases and J by 2 bases, and 8 bases separated the two germline ends. For the CDR3, the DNA is TGCGCCAGCAGCTTAACAGATACCTACGAGCAGTACTTC. Amino acids: CASSLTDTYEQYF. Together with reference TRBV5-1 and TRBJ2-7, the CDR3 gives the full variable domain: KAGVTQTPRYLIKTRGQQVTLSCSPISGHRSVSWYQQTPGQGLQFLFEYFSETQRNKGNFPGRFSGRQFSNSRSEMNVSTLELGDSALYLCASSLTDTYEQYFGPGTRLTVT.

In this sample, this clone turned up a few times. The V gene is TRBV15, the J gene TRBJ1-6; weak D call: TRBD1 (5 bases). Trimming removed 5 bases from V and 6 bases from J, with 11 bases in between. This CDR3 comprises 14 residues. Germline assignment: CDR1 LNHNV and CDR2 YYDKDF (reference sequence). The CDR3 sequence is CATSGAQVNSPLHF. In DNA form, the CDR3 reads TGTGCCACCAGCGGGGCCCAGGTTAATTCACCCCTCCACTTT.

The rearrangement joins TRBV7-6 to TRBJ1-2; D is perhaps TRBD1 (5 bases). Per germline, CDR1 SGHVS and CDR2 FNYEAQ. The CDR3 sequence is 15 residues long. Trimming removed 2 bases from V and 6 bases from J, with 16 bases in between. The CDR3: CASSLSPTRGDGYTF. The CDR3 DNA follows: TGTGCCAGCAGCTTATCCCCGACGCGGGGGGATGGCTACACCTTC.

The rearrangement links TRBV5-1 to TRBJ1-1, with 7 positions matching TRBD1. CDR3 length equals 16 residues. Germline lookup yields CDR1 SGHRS and CDR2 YFSETQ. Trimming removed 4 bases from V and 0 bases from J; junction bases left unmatched: 9. The CDR3, as DNA: TGCGCCAGCAGCCCCTCGGGACAGACCATGAACACTGAAGCTTTCTTT. It codes for CASSPSGQTMNTEAFF.

The table lists this clone with a count of one. The chain recombines TRBV5-1 with TRBJ1-3; no reliable D call. V was pared by 5 bases and J by 0 bases, with 6 bases between. This CDR3 has 13 amino acids. Germline-derived CDR1 and CDR2 are SGHRS and YFSETQ. The CDR3 protein is CASRHSSGNTIYF. Here the CDR3 DNA reads TGCGCCAGCAGGCACAGCTCTGGAAACACCATATATTTT.

The chain has TRBV5-4 and TRBJ1-1, with TRBD1 matching 9 bases. J gave up 3 bases and V 4 bases, and 7 bases lay outside the gene matches. CDR1 and CDR2 (germline): SGHNT, YYREEE (reference sequence). This CDR3 is built from 15 residues. CDR3 protein: CASSPRQGGHTEAFF. In nucleotides, the CDR3 is TGTGCCAGCAGCCCCCGACAGGGGGGGCACACTGAAGCTTTCTTT.

This chain uses TRBV13 with TRBJ2-1, with TRBD2 matching 15 bases. Losses at the gene ends were 5 bases for V and 7 bases for J; bases not matched to a gene: 6. The CDR3 length is 16 residues. Germline CDR1 and CDR2: PRHDT and FYEKMQ (reference sequence). The CDR3 sequence is CASSPRTSGRANEQFF. The CDR3 DNA reads TGTGCCAGCAGCCCCAGGACTAGCGGGAGGGCAAATGAGCAGTTCTTC.

This chain links TRBV5-4 with TRBJ1-1; D gene uncertain. This CDR3 has 13 amino acids. Trimming removed 3 bases from V and 0 bases from J, with 6 bases in between. CDR1 and CDR2 from the germline V gene are SGHNT and YYREEE (reference sequence). The CDR3 region is CASSYGMNTEAFF. CDR3 sequence (DNA): TGTGCCAGCAGCTACGGGATGAACACTGAAGCTTTCTTT.

The chain uses TRBV9 and TRBJ2-5; a possible D gene is TRBD2 (6 bases). The CDR3 spans 15 residues. In germline, CDR1 is SGDLS, CDR2 YYNGEE. V lost 3 bases, J lost 0 bases, and 12 bases lay in between. The CDR3, as DNA: TGTGCCAGCAGCGGCGGGACTCAGTACCAAGAGACCCAGTACTTC. Translated, it gives CASSGGTQYQETQYF.

This clone has just a few counts. The chain couples TRBV9 to TRBJ2-7, with TRBD1 as a possible D gene (6 bases). This CDR3 is 15 amino acids long. Trimming pared 4 bases from V and 1 base from J, leaving 15 bases between. Per the germline V gene, CDR1 is SGDLS and CDR2 is YYNGEE. In DNA form, the CDR3 reads TGTGCCAGCAGCCCAAGTGGGACATATTCCTACGAGCAGTACTTC. This sequence encodes CASSPSGTYSYEQYF.

A single count supports this clone. The chain is built from TRBV27 and TRBJ1-5, with a tentative D call TRBD1 (5 bases). V was trimmed by 4 bases and J by 3 bases, leaving 7 bases between them. Germline V lookup: CDR1 MNHEY, CDR2 SMNVEV (reference sequence). CDR3 size: 13 residues. This chain's CDR3 is CASSSGPNQPQHF. Here the CDR3 DNA reads TGTGCCAGCAGTTCAGGGCCCAATCAGCCCCAGCATTTT.

The CDR3 DNA sequence: TGTGCCAGCAGTCCGGGACAGGGAACGTATAATTCACCCCTCCACTTT. Encoded protein: CASSPGQGTYNSPLHF. The chain combines TRBV3-1 (or the pseudogene TRBV3-2) with TRBJ1-6, with TRBD1 matching over 9 bases. The germline gives CDR1 LGHDT, CDR2 YNNKEL (reference sequence). This CDR3 has 16 residues. After removal of 6 bases from V and 4 bases from J, the junction contained 7 bases not matched to a gene.

This clone was picked up a small number of times. The V gene is TRBV6-5, the J gene TRBJ2-7; D is possibly TRBD1 (6 bases). V lost 7 bases to trimming and J lost 5 bases, with 21 bases between them. The CDR3 runs 15 residues. In germline, CDR1 is MNHEY, CDR2 SVGAGI. In DNA, the CDR3 is TGTGCCAGCACCCCTGCCGGGACATTTACTCACGAGCAGTACTTC. Translating it yields CASTPAGTFTHEQYF.

The chain links TRBV27 to TRBJ2-3; TRBD2 matches at 7 bases. The CDR3 covers 13 residues. Germline lookup yields CDR1 MNHEY and CDR2 SMNVEV (reference sequence). V shed 8 bases and J 5 bases; nucleotides not matched to a gene: 7. The CDR3 sequence: CASCPSGGDTQYF. The DNA for the CDR3 is TGTGCCAGCTGTCCTTCGGGGGGAGATACGCAGTATTTT.

The gene calls are TRBV5-8 and TRBJ1-3, with TRBD1 identical over 7 bases. The CDR3 is 16 amino acids. Germline V CDR1 and CDR2: SGHTS, YDEGEE. J was trimmed by 0 bases and V by 3 bases; bases with no gene match: 6. In DNA, the CDR3 is TGTGCCAGCAGCTCCACAGGGGAGAACTCTGGAAACACCATATATTTT. This sequence encodes CASSSTGENSGNTIYF.

The chain joins TRBV4-3 to TRBJ1-2, with 8 bases fitting TRBD1. Germline CDR1 is LGHNA and CDR2 is YSLEER. This CDR3 contains 19 residues. J lost 8 bases, V lost 0 bases, and 20 bases had no gene match. The CDR3: CASSQEMRVRGREESGYTF. DNA of the CDR3: TGCGCCAGCAGCCAAGAGATGAGAGTCAGGGGGCGTGAAGAATCCGGCTACACCTTC.